The 32 T cell receptor beta chains given below trace back to one sample, sequenced in a study of cytomegalovirus exposure and HLA in healthy donors (dated by TCRdb to about 2017). Library method: the immunoSEQ multiplex PCR assay. For the multiplex PCR, a mixture combining 60 forward primers for TCR Vbeta segments and 13 reverse primers for TCR Jbeta segments was used. Imported from immuneACCESS, the table was reduced by TCRdb to in-frame sequences with V and J called. These copies leave out some clones; in studies compared against another copy, an unresolved V gene accounts for under half, and the cause of the remainder is not known. Present in this sample are 130,000 to 150,000 clones, 75% to 90% of which were seen just once. Of the sample, less than 3.5% is held by the ten largest clones. The specimen sequenced was PBMCs. The receptor source for this set is a woman in her 30s in good health and CMV-seronegative.

V and J are TRBV7-9 and TRBJ2-7; 8 positions agree with TRBD1. CDR1 and CDR2 from the germline V gene are SEHNR and FQNEAQ (reference sequence). CDR3 length equals 15 residues. J was trimmed by 2 bases and V by 1 base; bases with no gene match: 4. CDR3 in amino acids: CASSLGQGATYEQYF. The CDR3 DNA is TGTGCCAGCAGCTTAGGGCAGGGGGCGACCTACGAGCAGTACTTC.

The chain recombines TRBV19 with TRBJ1-1; a possible D gene is TRBD1 (5 bases). CDR1 is LNHDA, CDR2 SQIVND, per germline (reference sequence). The CDR3 length is 16 residues. Trimming removed 7 bases from V and 4 bases from J, with 22 bases in between. The DNA of the CDR3 is TGTGCCAGTACCTCCGGGGGGGTAGGGTGGATCACTGAAGCTTTCTTT. Amino acid sequence: CASTSGGVGWITEAFF.

The chain recombines TRBV19 with TRBJ2-1, with 10 bases identical to TRBD2. The trim removed 6 bases at V and 8 bases at J, leaving 13 bases unmatched. The CDR3 consists of 16 residues. The V gene's germline CDR1 is LNHDA and CDR2 SQIVND (reference sequence). The CDR3 loop is CASRRLAGQTGYEQFF. The CDR3 bases are TGTGCCAGTAGACGACTAGCGGGTCAGACGGGATATGAGCAGTTCTTC.

V gene TRBV9 combines with J gene TRBJ1-4, with 7 nucleotides matching TRBD1. The CDR3 runs 16 residues. Trimming cost V 4 bases and J 1 base; bases outside gene matches: 7. Germline assignment: CDR1 SGDLS and CDR2 YYNGEE. The CDR3 DNA sequence: TGTGCCAGCAGCCCAACAGGGGACATAACTAATGAAAAACTGTTTTTT. This gives the protein CASSPTGDITNEKLFF.

This CDR3 reads CASGPSVRYEQYF. CDR3 nucleotides: TGTGCCAGCGGGCCTAGCGTCCGATACGAGCAGTACTTC. The rearrangement uses TRBV7-2 and TRBJ2-7; D may be TRBD2 (6 bases). Trimming took off 8 bases at V and 4 bases at J, with 15 bases between the two ends. CDR1 and CDR2 (germline): SGHTA, FQGNSA. The CDR3 is made up of 13 amino acids.

The chain's CDR3 is CASSPIEEAAGGGYTF. The CDR3 bases are TGTGCCAGCAGTCCCATCGAGGAAGCGGCAGGGGGTGGCTACACCTTC. The chain links TRBV7-9 to TRBJ1-2, with 7 bases identical to TRBD1. This CDR3 has 16 residues. Per the germline V gene, CDR1 is SEHNR and CDR2 is FQNEAQ (reference sequence). Trimming cost V 6 bases and J 7 bases; bases outside gene matches: 17. The whole variable domain, remainder taken from reference TRBV7-9 and TRBJ1-2, is DTGVSQNPRHKITKRGQNVTFRCDPISEHNRLYWYRQTLGQGPEFLTYFQNEAQLEKSRLLSDRFSAERPKGSFSTLEIQRTEQGDSAMYLCASSPIEEAAGGGYTFGSGTRLTVV.

The table lists this clone with a few counts. The V call is TRBV7-8, the J call TRBJ2-5, with D unclear. Germline loops: CDR1 SGHVS, CDR2 FQNEAQ. The CDR3 has 14 residues. Trimming took off 5 bases at V and 1 base at J, with 11 bases between the two ends. The CDR3 protein is CASSPTEIQETQYF. The CDR3 DNA sequence: TGTGCCAGCAGCCCAACAGAAATCCAAGAGACCCAGTACTTC.

This clone was counted a few times. V and J are TRBV5-1 and TRBJ2-7; D remains unclear. Trimming stripped 6 bases from V and 5 bases from J, with 6 bases between. Germline assignment: CDR1 SGHRS and CDR2 YFSETQ. The CDR3 contains 10 residues. In nucleotides, the CDR3 is TGCGCCAGCAAGCTGAACGAGCAGTACTTC. Encoded protein: CASKLNEQYF.

The rearrangement uses TRBV30 and TRBJ2-6; no definite D call. This CDR3 contains 13 residues. Trimming took 8 bases from V and 1 from J, leaving 9 bases between them. CDR1 and CDR2 from the germline V gene are GTSNPN and SVGIG (reference sequence). The CDR3 nucleotides read TGTGCCCTATTTCTTTCTGGGGCCAACGTCCTGACTTTC. Translated: CALFLSGANVLTF.

V gene TRBV5-4 combines with J gene TRBJ2-5; no clear D gene. CDR1 SGHNT and CDR2 YYREEE come from the germline V gene (reference sequence). With 4 bases removed from V and 2 bases from J, the gap between germline ends came to 9 bases. The length of the CDR3 is 13 residues. The CDR3 DNA sequence: TGTGCCAGCAGCCCCACAGAGCAAGAGACCCAGTACTTC. This encodes CASSPTEQETQYF. The full variable domain, completed using reference TRBV5-4 and TRBJ2-5, is ETGVTQSPTHLIKTRGQQVTLRCSSQSGHNTVSWYQQALGQGPQFIFQYYREEENGRGNFPPRFSGLQFPNYSSELNVNALELDDSALYLCASSPTEQETQYFGPGTRLLVL.

The chain links TRBV2 to TRBJ1-5; TRBD1 agrees at 7 bases. The junction had 7 bases not matched to a gene; V was cut back by 5 bases and J by 6 bases. Germline V gene data show CDR1 as SNHLY and CDR2 as FYNNEI. This CDR3 contains 14 residues. This chain's CDR3 is CASSLDRDRQPQHF. CDR3 bases: TGTGCCAGCAGTCTAGACAGGGATCGTCAGCCCCAGCATTTT. Filled out from reference TRBV2 and TRBJ1-5, the complete variable domain reads EPEVTQTPSHQVTQMGQEVILRCVPISNHLYFYWYRQILGQKVEFLVSFYNNEISEKSEIFDDQFSVERPDGSNFTLKIRSTKLEDSAMYFCASSLDRDRQPQHFGDGTRLSIL.

This chain joins TRBV5-4 and TRBJ1-3, with D possibly being TRBD1 (6 bases). CDR1 is SGHNT, CDR2 YYREEE, per germline (reference sequence). The CDR3 covers 14 residues. V dropped 4 bases and J dropped 3 bases, with 11 bases sitting between them. CDR3 bases: TGTGCCAGCAGCCCTGGACAGCTTGGAAACACCATATATTTT. It codes for CASSPGQLGNTIYF. Full variable domain (remainder filled in from reference TRBV5-4 and TRBJ1-3): ETGVTQSPTHLIKTRGQQVTLRCSSQSGHNTVSWYQQALGQGPQFIFQYYREEENGRGNFPPRFSGLQFPNYSSELNVNALELDDSALYLCASSPGQLGNTIYFGEGSWLTVV.

This clone came up a few times. The chain has TRBV5-6 and TRBJ1-1; D gene ambiguous. CDR1 and CDR2 from the germline V gene are SGHDT and YYEEEE. Trimming removed 1 base at V and 3 bases at J, with 4 bases between. The CDR3 length is 12 residues. Here the CDR3 DNA reads TGTGCCAGCAGCTTGCTAGACACTGAAGCTTTCTTT. It encodes CASSLLDTEAFF.

The CDR3 loop is CASSLGPAGRGETQYF. As DNA, the CDR3 is TGCGCCAGCAGCTTGGGACCCGCAGGGCGTGGAGAGACCCAGTACTTC. The rearrangement links TRBV5-1 to TRBJ2-5; maybe TRBD1 (5 bases). Trimming took 0 bases from V and 4 from J, leaving 16 bases between them. The CDR3 extends over 16 amino acids. Germline CDR1 is SGHRS and CDR2 is YFSETQ.

The genes are TRBV21-1 and TRBJ2-1; the tabulated D call, TRBD2, remains unverified against the DNA. TRBV21-1 is designated a pseudogene. The CDR3 is 16 amino acids. CDR3 coding DNA: TGTGCCAGCTATATTTGGAGGGGAGCATCCTACAATGAGCAGTTCTTC. Its translation is CASYIWRGASYNEQFF.

The chain recombines TRBV27 with TRBJ1-4, with D possibly being TRBD1 (5 bases). Trimming stripped 5 bases from V and 3 bases from J, with 16 bases between. The CDR3 extends over 16 amino acids. CDR1 MNHEY and CDR2 SMNVEV come from the germline V gene (reference sequence). In nucleotides, the CDR3 is TGTGCCAGCAGTCCCTCTTTCAGGGTCTCTAATGAAAAACTGTTTTTT. This encodes CASSPSFRVSNEKLFF. The full variable domain, its missing parts supplied by reference TRBV27 and TRBJ1-4, is EAQVTQNPRYLITVTGKKLTVTCSQNMNHEYMSWYRQDPGLGLRQIYYSMNVEVTDKGDVPEGYKVSRKEKRNFPLILESPSPNQTSLYFCASSPSFRVSNEKLFFGSGTQLSVL.

V usage is TRBV15 and J usage is TRBJ1-1, with a weak D call TRBD1 (5 bases). V lost 1 base to trimming and J lost 6 bases, with 12 bases between them. Per germline, CDR1 LNHNV and CDR2 YYDKDF (reference sequence). The CDR3 sequence is 14 residues long. For the CDR3, the DNA is TGTGCCACCAGCAGAGGCAGGGCGGGGGCTGAAGCTTTCTTT. It yields the protein CATSRGRAGAEAFF.

The chain combines TRBV7-9 with TRBJ2-7, with a tentative D call TRBD2 (5 bases). This CDR3 comprises 15 residues. The V end lost 7 bases, the J end lost 3 bases, and 19 bases lay between the germline ends. Germline V lookup: CDR1 SEHNR, CDR2 FQNEAQ (reference sequence). The DNA for the CDR3 is TGTGCCAGCACCCCCGGCGAGGGTACCTTCTACGAGCAGTACTTC. Its translation is CASTPGEGTFYEQYF.

This chain connects TRBV10-1 to TRBJ2-1, with 8 bases fitting TRBD2. CDR3 length: 15 amino acids. The V gene's germline CDR1 is WNHNN and CDR2 SYGVQD (reference sequence). The junction had 10 bases not matched to a gene; V was cut back by 7 bases and J by 5 bases. CDR3 sequence (DNA): TGCGCCAGCAAATCGGACCGGGAGGGAAACAATGAGCAGTTCTTC. Translation gives CASKSDREGNNEQFF.

This chain joins TRBV29-1 and TRBJ1-1, with D possibly matching TRBD1 (6 bases). Germline CDR1 SQVTM, CDR2 ANQGSEA. V was pared by 0 bases and J by 5 bases, with 10 bases between. The CDR3 length is 13 residues. The CDR3 coding sequence is TGCAGCGTTGAAGAGGCAGGGGCGACTGAAGCTTTCTTT. Encoded protein: CSVEEAGATEAFF.

In the case of this clone: The junction shows a germline mismatch at one end, possibly a read error. This chain uses TRBV7-9 with TRBJ2-3, with 8 bases lining up with TRBD2. The CDR3 extends over 17 amino acids. Germline V gene lookup returns CDR1 SEHNR and CDR2 FQNEAQ (reference sequence). CDR3 nucleotides: TGTTCCAGCAGCTTAGGTCGACTAGCGCTCTCCACAGATACGCAGTATTTT. Protein: CSSSLGRLALSTDTQYF.

This CDR3 reads CASLSGYTDTQYF. CDR3 DNA: TGTGCCAGCTTGAGCGGCTACACAGATACGCAGTATTTT. The chain couples TRBV18 to TRBJ2-3, with D perhaps matching TRBD2 (5 bases). The CDR3 extends over 13 amino acids. The V gene's germline CDR1 is KGHSH and CDR2 LQKENI. Deletions cut 7 bases from V and 2 bases from J, with 10 bases between.

V and J are TRBV5-4 and TRBJ1-3, with D hard to call. The germline V gene has CDR1 SGHNT and CDR2 YYREEE (reference sequence). The CDR3 totals 14 residues. Trimming left V 0 bases short and J 1 base short, with 5 bases between. The CDR3 region is CASSLGQSGNTIYF. The CDR3 DNA reads as TGTGCCAGCAGCTTGGGGCAGTCTGGAAACACCATATATTTT.

The V and J genes are TRBV7-2 and TRBJ1-4; 9 bases align to TRBD1. The V segment lost 5 bases and the J segment 7 bases; nucleotides outside the gene matches: 8. The germline gives CDR1 SGHTA, CDR2 FQGNSA. This CDR3 contains 15 residues. CDR3 DNA: TGTGCCAGCAGCACCCGGACAGGGGAAAGTGAAAAACTGTTTTTT. As protein: CASSTRTGESEKLFF.

The chain couples TRBV28 to TRBJ1-6; no reliable D call. This CDR3 comprises 15 residues. Trimming shortened V by 6 bases and J by 3 bases, and 12 bases separated the two germline ends. CDR1 is MDHEN and CDR2 is SYDVKM in the germline V gene. DNA for the CDR3: TGTGCCAGCAGGGTGAACACCCGCTATAATTCACCCCTCCACTTT. Encoded protein: CASRVNTRYNSPLHF.

The chain carries TRBV4-3 and TRBJ2-1; 9 bases align to TRBD2. The CDR3 length is 14 residues. Germline CDR1 and CDR2: LGHNA and YSLEER. Unmatched junction bases numbered 3, after V lost 1 base and J lost 8 bases. The CDR3 loop reads CASSQVRTSDEQFF. As DNA, the CDR3 is TGCGCCAGCAGCCAAGTGAGGACTAGCGATGAGCAGTTCTTC.

The rearrangement links TRBV9 to TRBJ2-3; 13 bases are a match to TRBD2. The CDR3 has 16 residues. Germline loops: CDR1 SGDLS, CDR2 YYNGEE. J lost 2 bases, V lost 4 bases, and 4 bases had no gene match. The CDR3 coding sequence is TGTGCCAGCAGCCCGGGACTAGCGGGACCCACAGATACGCAGTATTTT. Protein product: CASSPGLAGPTDTQYF.

The rearrangement links TRBV4-1 to TRBJ1-2; 8 bases are shared with TRBD1. This CDR3 has 15 residues. CDR1 is MGHRA and CDR2 is YSYEKL in the germline V gene. The V and J ends lost 1 base and 4 bases, in that order; junction bases with no gene match: 5. The CDR3 DNA reads as TGCGCCAGCAGCCAAGGGACAGGGAGTATCTATGGCTACACCTTC. Translated, it gives CASSQGTGSIYGYTF.

This chain links TRBV7-8 with TRBJ2-7; tentative D call: TRBD2 (5 bases). V was shortened by 3 bases and J by 4 bases, with 13 bases between the two germline ends. Germline-derived CDR1 and CDR2 are SGHVS and FQNEAQ. The CDR3 runs 14 residues. The CDR3 bases are TGTGCCAGCAGCTTCCAAGGTGGGAGATACGAGCAGTACTTC. It specifies CASSFQGGRYEQYF. The whole variable domain, filled in from reference TRBV7-8 and TRBJ2-7, reads GAGVSQSPRYKVAKRGQDVALRCDPISGHVSLFWYQQALGQGPEFLTYFQNEAQLDKSGLPSDRFFAERPEGSVSTLKIQRTQQEDSAVYLCASSFQGGRYEQYFGPGTRLTVT.

The J gene is TRBJ2-7, the V gene TRBV6-6; D is possibly TRBD2 (6 bases). Trimming cost V 6 bases and J 7 bases, with 22 bases left between them. Germline V lookup: CDR1 MNHNY, CDR2 SVGAGI (reference sequence). The CDR3 is made up of 15 amino acids. The chain's CDR3 is CASSRAGTAAGEQYF. DNA for the CDR3: TGTGCCAGCAGCCGAGCTGGGACTGCCGCGGGTGAGCAGTACTTC.

The chain employs TRBV10-1 and TRBJ2-2; 10 nucleotides align to TRBD2. The CDR3 is made up of 16 amino acids. The V segment lost 3 bases and the J segment 5 bases; nucleotides outside the gene matches: 6. Germline CDR1 is WNHNN and CDR2 is SYGVQD (reference sequence). The CDR3 DNA is TGCGCCAGCAGTGAAAGGCTAGCGGGAGTAACCGGGGAGCTGTTTTTT. Encoded protein: CASSERLAGVTGELFF.

The chain has TRBV9 and TRBJ2-3; 8 bases fit TRBD1. The germline gives CDR1 SGDLS, CDR2 YYNGEE. The CDR3 covers 18 residues. The J segment lost 0 bases and the V segment lost 0 bases, leaving 9 bases of the junction unmatched. CDR3 amino acids: CASSVVGWGQESTDTQYF. The CDR3 nucleotides read TGTGCCAGCAGCGTAGTTGGATGGGGACAGGAAAGCACAGATACGCAGTATTTT.